Each of the 7 T cell receptor beta chains below was sequenced from the same sample in a study of memory CD4+ T cells and cytomegalovirus serostatus. The table came from immunoSEQ multiplex PCR; TCRdb's copy has only in-frame clones and leaves some out. The table has fewer than 35,000 clones, about 80% seen once. Single viable CD3+CD4+CD8-CD45RO+ cells were sorted as the memory CD4+ T cells. Sequencing used memory CD4+ T cells from blood. The receptors were gathered from an adult in good health and CMV-seronegative.

This chain joins TRBV5-1 and TRBJ2-5; weak D call: TRBD1 (6 bases). The CDR3 runs to 15 residues. Trimming took off 3 bases at V and 0 bases at J, with 12 bases between the two ends. Germline assignment: CDR1 SGHRS and CDR2 YFSETQ. The CDR3 DNA follows: TGCGCCAGCAGCTCGCAGGGGACCCACCAAGAGACCCAGTACTTC. Amino acids: CASSSQGTHQETQYF.

This clone was observed once. V is TRBV7-8 and J is TRBJ2-3, with a possible D match to TRBD2 (6 bases). The CDR3 contains 13 residues. CDR1 is SGHVS and CDR2 is FQNEAQ in the germline V gene. Deletions cut 7 bases from V and 5 bases from J, with 13 bases between. DNA of the CDR3: TGTGCCAGCAAGGTTCGGGGGTTAGATACGCAGTATTTT. It yields the protein CASKVRGLDTQYF.

This rearrangement joins TRBV28 to TRBJ1-1; no firm D call. Trimming removed 3 bases from V and 1 base from J, with 3 bases in between. Germline assignment: CDR1 MDHEN and CDR2 SYDVKM. There are 12 residues in the CDR3. The CDR3 sequence is CASSLSNTEAFF. The CDR3 DNA follows: TGTGCCAGCAGTTTGTCGAACACTGAAGCTTTCTTT.

The CDR3 protein is CASITSTGGEQPQHF. The CDR3 DNA reads as TGTGCCAGCATCACCTCGACAGGGGGAGAGCAGCCCCAGCATTTT. The chain joins TRBV28 to TRBJ1-5; 9 bases map to TRBD1. The CDR3 is 15 amino acids. J gave up 7 bases and V 7 bases, and 11 bases lay outside the gene matches. Looked up from germline, CDR1 is MDHEN and CDR2 is SYDVKM. Full variable domain (outside the CDR3, taken from reference TRBV28 and TRBJ1-5): DVKVTQSSRYLVKRTGEKVFLECVQDMDHENMFWYRQDPGLGLRLIYFSYDVKMKEKGDIPEGYSVSREKKERFSLILESASTNQTSMYLCASITSTGGEQPQHFGDGTRLSIL.

V and J are TRBV6-1 and TRBJ2-7, with D unclear. V lost 1 base to trimming and J lost 3 bases, with 13 bases between them. Looked up from germline, CDR1 is MNHNS and CDR2 is SASEGT. The CDR3 has 15 residues. CDR3 protein: CASSEEYIGSYEQYF. The CDR3 DNA reads TGTGCCAGCAGTGAAGAGTACATCGGCAGCTACGAGCAGTACTTC.

V is TRBV18 and J is TRBJ2-1, with D perhaps TRBD1 (6 bases). Between the trimmed V and J ends, which lost 6 bases and 0 bases, there was a span of 15 bases. CDR1 and CDR2 from the germline V gene are KGHSH and LQKENI. The CDR3 covers 16 residues. This CDR3 reads CASSPLRDTSYNEQFF. In nucleotides, the CDR3 is TGTGCCAGCTCCCCCCTTAGGGACACCTCCTACAATGAGCAGTTCTTC.

The J gene is TRBJ1-2, the V gene TRBV9, with TRBD1 as a possible D gene (6 bases). Between the trimmed V and J ends, which lost 4 bases and 2 bases, there was a span of 12 bases. Germline loops: CDR1 SGDLS, CDR2 YYNGEE. CDR3 length equals 14 residues. The CDR3 nucleotides read TGTGCCAGCAGCTTACACGGACAGAACTATGGCTACACCTTC. This gives the protein CASSLHGQNYGYTF.